This section outlines one T cell receptor (beta chain) sequence together with its context. This clone has just one count. The target of this receptor is not known. The sample holds no much larger clone one base away, and base qualities are not on file. This record belongs to a study of cytomegalovirus exposure and HLA in healthy donors (dated by TCRdb to about 2017). Some background on the complete study: In an earlier analysis of roughly 500 of the donors, 276 Gb of sequence data and 117 million unique TCR beta sequences from roughly 190 million T cells were reported. Roughly 300 gigabases of sequencing data and roughly 81 million unique TCR sequences made up an early release that covered several hundred HLA-typed donors. Of the 300 to 450 genotyped donors, 65% to 90% were placed in the genetic ancestry cluster associated with self-reported Caucasian donors. The study aimed to test whether cataloging public T cell receptors could reveal signatures of past pathogen exposure. The T cell repertoires of several hundred subjects were profiled by immunosequencing and related to cytomegalovirus serostatus. In addition to the first cohort of roughly 700 subjects, a separate validation cohort of approximately 120 different subjects was used. To predict cytomegalovirus infection status, the study combined high-throughput TCR immunosequencing, statistical association of individual TCRs with disease status, and machine learning. A later analysis re-examined previously published TCR beta repertoires from 600 to 700 donors and added high-resolution HLA genotyping to investigate patterns of TCR occurrence. Rather than using new phenotypic data, the later analysis identified candidate immune exposures from TCR beta sequences and from how often those sequences occurred across donors. An earlier analysis of 450 to 750 of the donors used high-throughput TCR beta sequencing to judge whether each TCR beta V gene segment behaved as functional or pseudogenic. Donor age, sex, ethnicity and CMV serostatus were collected together with the repertoire data. In a later genetic analysis, genome-wide SNP genotypes for about three fifths of the roughly 670 donors were used, and that subset was treated as a discovery cohort. Every discovery cohort repertoire had been produced on one sequencing platform. Both class I and class II loci were covered by HLA typing, at four-digit resolution. The number of donors typed differed by locus, with roughly 620-630 for A, B, C, DRB1 and DQB1, 522 for DQA1, 600 to 610 for DPA1, and roughly 450 for DPB1. Because of strong linkage in the cohort, roughly 5 DR-DQ haplotypes were treated as single units for association and clustering. Across about 370 genotyped donors of the cohort, an average of 235,054 unique TCR beta nucleotide sequences per donor were sequenced, and roughly 20% of those sequences were non-productive.

On the study overall, not on this receptor specifically: In both the original and validation cohorts, the classifier was reported to diagnose cytomegalovirus status with high specificity and sensitivity. It was suggested by the authors that the approach could potentially be generalized to other disease states and immunological phenotypes. In vitro tests confirmed that three of the cytomegalovirus-associated TCR beta chains recognize cytomegalovirus antigens. An earlier analysis of several hundred of the donors showed that most TCR beta V segments appeared in productive rearrangements either about 87% or about 30% of the time, which broadly matched IMGT annotations. Strong co-occurrence of HLA alleles, especially DR and DQ, made assigning TCR associations to individual alleles difficult. Across donors, most TCR sequences were observed very rarely, whereas some public TCRs were present in many individuals. Because HLA typing was unavailable for some donors at each locus, only the typed subset was used in association tests. In a later analysis, the rate of TCR association differed among HLA loci, with DRB1 alleles having the most associated TCRs and HLA-C alleles having the fewest. Because counts were too low, 15 or so rarely observed V segments, including chromosome 9 orphons, were excluded from the earlier analysis of 500 to 700 of the donors. A later analysis associated 15,000 to 20,000 TCR beta sequences with specific HLA alleles at a false discovery rate of 0.05. The study listed 164 TCR beta chains as associated with cytomegalovirus. Sequencing depth was assumed to be roughly uniform across donors in the presence/absence analyses, though that assumption may not hold. Compared with the 666-donor mean, donors in an Asian-associated ancestry cluster had fewer N-insertions in productive TCRs, according to a later genetic analysis. CMV serostatus was the only immune exposure information available for the cohort. A further reported finding was that TCR beta sequences accurately predicted the HLA-A and HLA-B alleles for most subjects in the first cohort. A later genetic analysis associated a missense DCLRE1C variant with V-gene and J-gene trimming of TCR beta chains, and an independent cohort replicated the association. Several of the top co-occurrence clusters appeared to be linked to parvovirus B19, influenza, CMV and Epstein-Barr virus, according to a later analysis. A later analysis found that HLA-associated TCR beta chains were more clonally expanded and had lower generation probabilities than equally common non-associated chains. A cluster of highly shared sequence variants was judged likely to be a technical artifact of the sequencing pipeline. Correlated functional status among segregating V segments might reflect linkage disequilibrium, but an unknown experimental factor could not be ruled out. Because the 87-base-pair reads could not distinguish some IMGT-functional V segments, including TRBV6-2 and TRBV6-3, those segments were excluded. In a later analysis, most CMV-associated TCR beta chains were found to appear HLA-restricted, with HLA associations seemingly driven largely by CMV exposure. In this cohort, only TCR beta chains were sequenced, and detectable features were limited by the absence of alpha or paired-chain data.

The cohort consisted of approximately 670 healthy bone marrow donors. Cohort members were all nominally healthy when sampled, although unrecorded immune exposures were likely present. The donor tested CMV seronegative, placing the donor among the 350 to 400 seronegative members of the cohort. Each donor provided a peripheral blood sample, and peripheral blood mononuclear cells were used for TCR beta sequencing. The Qiagen DNeasy Blood Extraction Kit was used to extract genomic DNA from the blood cell samples. The library was generated by the immunoSEQ multiplex PCR assay. For the multiplex PCR, a mixture combining 60 forward primers for TCR Vbeta segments and 13 reverse primers for TCR Jbeta segments was used. The CDR3 region of rearranged TCR beta genes was amplified from genomic DNA with a multiplex PCR assay. The Illumina HiSeq System was used to sequence the amplified TCR beta libraries as 87-base-pair reads. The original methods were these. A later analysis tallied some 79 million unique TCR beta chains across the 600 to 700 repertoires, and about 12 million of those chains were shared by two or more donors. To remove PCR and sequencing errors, raw reads were error-corrected and collapsed into unique sequences using a nearest-neighbor algorithm that merged closely related sequences. V, D and J gene segments were assigned by aligning CDR3 sequences to IMGT reference sequences. For a sequence to be retained, a match of at least six nucleotides to both a V gene segment and a J gene segment was required. A rearrangement was called productive if the CDR3 had no stop codons and remained in frame with V and J, and every other rearrangement was called non-productive. CDR3 was defined according to IMGT convention as the region running from the second conserved V-encoded cysteine to the conserved J-encoded phenylalanine. The earlier analysis of more than 450 of the donors excluded sequences that lacked an unambiguous match to a single V gene segment. In an earlier analysis of roughly 600 of the donors, a V segment was called functional when productive rearrangements were above 56.7%, and segregating when the standard deviation between donors exceeded 5%. To diagnose cytomegalovirus status from the catalog of TCR beta chain sequences, a statistical classification framework was built. In a later analysis, TCR nucleotide sequences were compared against IMGT/GENE-DB human TR gene sequences so that V and J genes could be assigned. In a later analysis, CDR3 sequences and most-parsimonious VDJ recombination scenarios were assigned using the TCRdist pipeline. A later analysis defined each TCR beta chain by its CDR3 amino acid sequence plus V-gene family, and excluded reads lacking a unique V-gene family. In a later analysis, 450 to 600 highly shared, low-generation-probability nucleotide sequences were removed to address suspected cross-contamination and a sequencing artifact. In a later analysis, a clonal expansion index for each public chain was calculated from normalized within-repertoire ranks of inferred template counts. A later analysis computed generation probabilities with a VDJ recombination model fitted to out-of-frame rearrangements, and checked the results against IGoR. Hypergeometric tests were used in a later analysis to score TCR-TCR, TCR-HLA and TCR-CMV co-occurrence, with a repertoire-size bias correction applied to the TCR pairs. False discovery rates were estimated in a later analysis by permuting HLA or CMV assignments 20 times. A later analysis grouped co-occurring TCRs with DBSCAN, adding TCRdist sequence similarity when clustering within HLA-allele-positive subsets. Co-occurrence clustering excluded repertoires with fewer than 30,000 or more than 120,000 public chains, plus five with anomalous nucleotide sharing. TCRdb obtained this table from immuneACCESS and retained in-frame rearrangements with V and J assigned. These tables miss some clones; where compared with another copy, unresolved V genes account for less than half of the shortfall, and the remainder is unexplained. The DNA was the basis for D and trimming; V, J and clone size are from that table. This sample comprises some 270,000 clones, around 90% of them detected only once. The ten largest make up about 1.5% of the sample.

V and J lose 6 bases and 3 bases, and a span of 18 bases separates them. CDR1 and CDR2 were assigned from the germline V gene (reference sequence) as SEHNR and FQNEAQ. The CDR3, cysteine through phenylalanine, is 15 amino acids long. Only the CDR3 part of the read is kept: 45 bases, read in frame from the first base. The rearranged segments are TRBV7-9 and TRBJ2-7; the D gene is possibly TRBD2, with 6 bases matching. The sequenced sample was PBMCs. The source of this sequence is a girl under 10 years old in good health and CMV-seronegative. The CDR3 region reads CASSSPIAEHYEQYF. The DNA sequence is TGTGCCAGCAGTTCTCCAATAGCGGAGCACTACGAGCAGTACTTC.